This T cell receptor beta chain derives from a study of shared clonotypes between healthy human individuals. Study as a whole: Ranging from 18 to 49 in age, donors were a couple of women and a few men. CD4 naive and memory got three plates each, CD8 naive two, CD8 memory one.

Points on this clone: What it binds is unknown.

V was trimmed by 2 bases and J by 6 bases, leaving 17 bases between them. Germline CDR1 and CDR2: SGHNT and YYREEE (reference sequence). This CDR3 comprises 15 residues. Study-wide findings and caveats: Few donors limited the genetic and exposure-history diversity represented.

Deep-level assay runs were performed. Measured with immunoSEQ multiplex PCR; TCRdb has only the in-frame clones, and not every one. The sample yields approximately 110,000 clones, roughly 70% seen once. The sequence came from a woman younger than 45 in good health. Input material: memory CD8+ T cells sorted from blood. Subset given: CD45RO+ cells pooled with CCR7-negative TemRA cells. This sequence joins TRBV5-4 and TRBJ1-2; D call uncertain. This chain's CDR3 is CASSFPPSGGDGYTF. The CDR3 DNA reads TGTGCCAGCAGCTTCCCCCCCTCGGGCGGTGATGGCTACACCTTC.